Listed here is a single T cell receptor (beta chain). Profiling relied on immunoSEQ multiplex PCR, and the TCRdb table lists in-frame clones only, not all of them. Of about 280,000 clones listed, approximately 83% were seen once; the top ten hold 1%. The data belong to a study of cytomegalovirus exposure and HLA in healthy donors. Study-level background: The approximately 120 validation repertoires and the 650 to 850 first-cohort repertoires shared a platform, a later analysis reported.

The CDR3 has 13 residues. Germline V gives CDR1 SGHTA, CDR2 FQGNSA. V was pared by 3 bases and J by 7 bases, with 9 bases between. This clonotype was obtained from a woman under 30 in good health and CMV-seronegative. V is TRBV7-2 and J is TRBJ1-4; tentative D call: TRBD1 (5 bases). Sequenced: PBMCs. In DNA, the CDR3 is TGTGCCAGCAGCTTTCAGGGTCGTGAAAAACTGTTTTTT. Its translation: CASSFQGREKLFF.